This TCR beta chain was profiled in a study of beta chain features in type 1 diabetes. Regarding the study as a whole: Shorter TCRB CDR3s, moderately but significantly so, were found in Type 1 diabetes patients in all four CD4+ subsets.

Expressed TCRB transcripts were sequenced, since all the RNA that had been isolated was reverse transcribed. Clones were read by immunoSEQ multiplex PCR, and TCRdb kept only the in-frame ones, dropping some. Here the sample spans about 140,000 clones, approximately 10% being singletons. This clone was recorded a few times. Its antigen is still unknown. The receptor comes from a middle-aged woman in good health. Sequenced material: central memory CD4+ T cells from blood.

Written as DNA, the CDR3 is TGTGCCAGCAGCCGAATACAGGGGGCCACCGGGGAGCTGTTTTTT. This codes for CASSRIQGATGELFF. This chain uses TRBV14 with TRBJ2-2, with 9 bases lining up with TRBD1. With 4 bases clipped from V and 4 bases from J, the junction kept 4 bases outside the gene matches. The CDR3 has 15 amino acids. The germline CDR1 and CDR2 sequences are SGHDN and FVKESK.